This T cell receptor beta chain was sequenced for a study of spatial heterogeneity in lung cancer (dated by TCRdb to the late 2010s). Regarding the research as a whole: The donors were 65 to 85 patients from the lung TRACERx cohort who had early-stage, untreated non-small cell lung cancer. Nonsynonymous mutation counts, determined by whole-exome sequencing of tumor tissue, were related to TCR repertoire features. Follow-up PBMC samples were sequenced whenever available, with a median time to follow-up of around two years after resection. Both alpha and beta chains were TCR-sequenced in hundreds of tumor regions, 64 matched nontumor lung samples and around 54 PBMC samples obtained at surgery. In the raw uncorrected reads, each unique combination of TCR and UMI appeared more than ten times on average. In non-small cell lung cancer, the study made a quantitative comparison of TCR alpha and beta repertoires among multiple tumor regions, matched nontumor lung and blood. Beta-chain transcripts were consistently detected in greater numbers than alpha-chain transcripts, which likely reflected higher beta-chain transcript abundance. The paper as a whole reports these results and caveats: Ubiquitous expanded tumor TCRs were detected in blood more often at tumor resection than at routine follow-up. Only roughly 15 patients were included in comparisons of baseline and follow-up blood repertoires. Additional single-cell paired TCR alpha and beta sequencing was considered necessary to confirm, at a functional level, the hypothesis that regional TCRs recognize regional mutations.

The CDR3 runs 13 residues from the cysteine to the phenylalanine. CDR3 DNA is the only sequence kept; it has 39 bases, read in frame from the first base. Via the germline V gene, CDR1 is MNHEY and CDR2 SVGAGI. Trimming takes 7 bases from V and 4 bases from J, and the germline ends sit 13 bases apart. The sample's time point label, decoded: blood at routine non-recurrence follow-up after resection. For TCR sequencing, whole RNA was extracted from tumor and nontumor lung tissue, or from cryopreserved PBMC samples, and no cell sorting was done. Only patients with enough RNA available from two or more tumor regions were chosen for TCR sequencing. Regarding this clonotype: No cognate antigen has been identified for it. No base-level quality is on record; no much larger clone is a single base apart.

Libraries came from 5' RACE. Sequencing was carried out with a NextSeq 500. To allow correction of PCR and sequencing errors, the TCR library protocol tagged every TCR cDNA molecule with a unique molecular identifier. In the authors' own workflow: TCR identification, UMI-based error correction and CDR3 extraction were all carried out with Decombinator tools. TCRs above a frequency of 2 per 1,000, corresponding to the top 1% of the tumor frequency distribution, were defined as expanded. Each repertoire was subsampled 100 times to 5,000 TCRs, after which Renyi diversity was computed with the R vegan package. To build CDR3 similarity networks, amino acid triplet string-kernel similarity was used, and CDR3s were connected when their pairwise similarity was above 0.82. The public reads were quality trimmed at Q25 with fastp and then assembled into clones with MiXCR by TCRdb, keeping productive beta chains. For every CDR3 protein sequence, its rows merge into one entry that carries the most common genes and DNA. The V and J calls follow TCRdb's processing rather than the paper's. The sample table contains roughly 120,000 distinct CDR3 sequences; only one count was recorded for 12% of them. Of the sample, around 16% is held by the ten largest clones.

The sequencing used PBMCs, collected at follow-up. The sequence came from a male donor with early-stage non-small cell lung cancer. The chain was built from TRBV6-5 and TRBJ1-1, with the D gene not clear enough to name. The sequence in DNA is TGTGCCAGCATCTCCCGGAGCGGCACTGAAGCTTTCTTT. Translated, this gives CASISRSGTEAFF.